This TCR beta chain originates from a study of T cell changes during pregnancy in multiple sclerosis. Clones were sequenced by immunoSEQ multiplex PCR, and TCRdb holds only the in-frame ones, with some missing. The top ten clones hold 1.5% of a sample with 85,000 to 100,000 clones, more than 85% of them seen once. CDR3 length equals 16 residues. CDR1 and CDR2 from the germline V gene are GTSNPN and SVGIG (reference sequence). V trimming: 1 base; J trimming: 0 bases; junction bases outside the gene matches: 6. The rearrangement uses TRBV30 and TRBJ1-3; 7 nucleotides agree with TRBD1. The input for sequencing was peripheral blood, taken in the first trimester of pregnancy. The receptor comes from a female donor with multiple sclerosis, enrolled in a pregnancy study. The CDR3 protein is CAWSAPGTASGNTIYF. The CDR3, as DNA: TGTGCCTGGAGTGCTCCCGGGACAGCCTCTGGAAACACCATATATTTT.